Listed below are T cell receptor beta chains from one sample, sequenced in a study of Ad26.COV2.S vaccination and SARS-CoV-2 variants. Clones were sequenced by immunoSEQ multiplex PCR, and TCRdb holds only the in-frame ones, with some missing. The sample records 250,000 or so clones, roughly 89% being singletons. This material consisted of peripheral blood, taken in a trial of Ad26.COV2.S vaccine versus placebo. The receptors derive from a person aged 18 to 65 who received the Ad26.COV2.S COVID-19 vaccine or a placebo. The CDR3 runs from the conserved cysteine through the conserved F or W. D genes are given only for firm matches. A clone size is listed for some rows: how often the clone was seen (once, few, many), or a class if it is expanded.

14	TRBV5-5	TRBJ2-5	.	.	CASSLTRWGETQYF	TGTGCCAGCAGCTTGACCCGATGGGGAGAGACCCAGTACTTC
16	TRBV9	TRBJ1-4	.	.	CASSVAGGAGYEKLFF	TGTGCCAGCAGCGTAGCTGGGGGGGCAGGGTATGAAAAACTGTTTTTT
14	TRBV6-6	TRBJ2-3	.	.	CASSYDSNTDTQYF	TGTGCCAGCAGTTACGACTCAAACACAGATACGCAGTATTTT
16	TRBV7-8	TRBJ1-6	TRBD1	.	CASSPLTGIDNSPLHF	TGTGCCAGCAGCCCGTTGACAGGGATCGATAATTCACCCCTCCACTTT
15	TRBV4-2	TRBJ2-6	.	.	CASSLFRDGANVLTF	TGTGCCAGCAGCCTTTTCCGGGATGGGGCCAACGTCCTGACTTTC
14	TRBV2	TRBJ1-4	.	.	CASKPGEYNEKLFF	TGTGCCAGCAAACCGGGGGAATATAATGAAAAACTGTTTTTT
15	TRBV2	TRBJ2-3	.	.	CASRNPPLQGDTQYF	TGTGCCAGCAGAAACCCCCCACTTCAGGGAGATACGCAGTATTTT
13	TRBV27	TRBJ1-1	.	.	CASSFSADTEAFF	TGTGCCAGCAGTTTTTCCGCGGACACTGAAGCTTTCTTT
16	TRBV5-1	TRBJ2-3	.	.	CASSSTGRLEYDTQYF	TGCGCCAGCAGCTCCACCGGCAGACTGGAGTACGATACGCAGTATTTT
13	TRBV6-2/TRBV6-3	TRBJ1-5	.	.	CASSSQAYQPQHF	TGTGCCAGCAGTTCCCAGGCCTACCAGCCCCAGCATTTT
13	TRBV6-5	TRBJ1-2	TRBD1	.	CASKRDRVHGYTF	TGTGCCAGCAAACGGGACAGGGTACATGGCTACACCTTC
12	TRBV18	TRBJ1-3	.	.	CASYSSGNTIYF	TGTGCCAGCTACTCTAGTGGAAACACCATATATTTT
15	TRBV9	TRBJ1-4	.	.	CASSVRAGINEKLFF	TGTGCCAGCAGCGTACGAGCCGGGATTAATGAAAAACTGTTTTTT
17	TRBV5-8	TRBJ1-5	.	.	CASTKLLLRDNNQPQHF	TGTGCCAGCACCAAACTCCTGCTACGGGATAACAATCAGCCCCAGCATTTT
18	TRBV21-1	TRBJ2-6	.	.	CASSKGGQRRSGANVLTF	TGTGCCAGCAGCAAAGGGGGGCAGCGGCGTTCTGGGGCCAACGTCCTGACTTTC
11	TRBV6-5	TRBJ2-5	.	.	CAARDQETQYF	TGTGCCGCGAGGGATCAAGAGACCCAGTACTTC
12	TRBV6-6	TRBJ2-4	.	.	CASSPMGDIQYF	TGTGCCAGCAGTCCCATGGGGGACATTCAGTACTTC
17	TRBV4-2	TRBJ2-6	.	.	CASSQDGGTAGANVLTF	TGTGCCAGCAGCCAAGATGGGGGGACGGCTGGGGCCAACGTCCTGACTTTC
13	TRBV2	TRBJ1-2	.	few	CASSGTGMGGYTF	TGTGCCAGCAGTGGTACAGGGATGGGGGGCTACACCTTC
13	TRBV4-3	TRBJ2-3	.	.	CASSQGGARTQYF	TGCGCCAGCAGCCAAGGAGGGGCGCGGACGCAGTATTTT
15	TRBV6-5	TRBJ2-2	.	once	CASRPGRASTGELFF	TGTGCCAGCAGACCGGGACGGGCGAGCACCGGGGAGCTGTTTTTT
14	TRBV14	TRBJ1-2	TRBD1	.	CASSQLTGMGGYTF	TGTGCCAGCAGCCAACTGACAGGGATGGGCGGCTACACCTTC
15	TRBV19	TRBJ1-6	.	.	CASSIGDGVDSPLHF	TGTGCCAGTAGTATAGGCGATGGGGTAGATTCACCCCTCCACTTT
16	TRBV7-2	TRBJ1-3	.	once	CASSFQEGGSGNTIYF	TGTGCCAGCAGCTTCCAGGAGGGGGGGTCTGGAAACACCATATATTTT
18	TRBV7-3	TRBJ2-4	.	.	CASSLFMSARIAKNIQYF	TGTGCCAGCAGCTTATTCATGTCAGCGCGAATAGCCAAAAACATTCAGTACTTC
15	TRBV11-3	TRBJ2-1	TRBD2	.	CASSSGLVIGNEQFF	TGTGCCAGCAGCTCGGGACTAGTGATCGGCAATGAGCAGTTCTTC
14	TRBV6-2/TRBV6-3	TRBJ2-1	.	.	CASSPQARYNEQFF	TGTGCCAGCAGTCCCCAGGCGAGATACAATGAGCAGTTCTTC
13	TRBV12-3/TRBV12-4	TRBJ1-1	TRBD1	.	CASRTGVLTEAFF	TGTGCCAGCAGAACAGGGGTTTTGACTGAAGCTTTCTTT
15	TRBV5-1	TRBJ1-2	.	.	CASSLVPLGNYGYTF	TGCGCCAGCAGCTTGGTACCGTTAGGGAACTATGGCTACACCTTC
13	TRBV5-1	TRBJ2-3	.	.	CASSWTLRDTQYF	TGCGCCAGCAGCTGGACCCTTAGAGATACGCAGTATTTT
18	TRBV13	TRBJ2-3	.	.	CASSLSGWLPNSTDTQYF	TGTGCCAGCAGCTTATCAGGTTGGCTTCCGAATAGCACAGATACGCAGTATTTT
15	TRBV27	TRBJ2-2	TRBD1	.	CAVRDSRGPTGELFF	TGTGCCGTTAGGGACAGCAGGGGGCCAACCGGGGAGCTGTTTTTT
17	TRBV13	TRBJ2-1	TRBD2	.	CASSAEGGGFSYNEQFF	TGTGCCAGCAGCGCGGAGGGCGGGGGGTTCTCCTACAATGAGCAGTTCTTC
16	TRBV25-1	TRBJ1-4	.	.	CASSERAGLEEGKLFF	TGTGCCAGCAGTGAACGTGCAGGGTTGGAAGAGGGAAAACTGTTTTTT
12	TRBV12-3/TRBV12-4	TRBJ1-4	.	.	CASSQQTEKLFF	TGTGCCAGCAGCCAGCAAACCGAAAAACTGTTTTTT
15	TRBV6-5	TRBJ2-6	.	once	CASCGRISGANVLTF	TGTGCCAGCTGCGGACGGATCTCTGGGGCCAACGTCCTGACTTTC
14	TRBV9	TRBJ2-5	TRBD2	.	CASSISGGPETQYF	TGTGCCAGCAGCATTAGCGGGGGACCAGAGACCCAGTACTTC
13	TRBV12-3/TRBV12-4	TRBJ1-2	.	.	CASSPLDVSPQTF	TGTGCCAGCAGTCCGTTGGACGTCTCGCCCCAGACCTTC
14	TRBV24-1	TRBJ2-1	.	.	CATSDSPLAHEQFF	TGTGCCACCAGTGATTCCCCACTAGCTCATGAGCAGTTCTTC
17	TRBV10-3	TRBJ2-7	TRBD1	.	CAISDKNRRQGIYEQYF	TGTGCCATCAGTGACAAAAACCGGCGACAGGGGATATACGAGCAGTACTTC
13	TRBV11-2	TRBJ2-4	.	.	CASSPGTKNIQYF	TGTGCCAGCAGCCCGGGGACCAAAAACATTCAGTACTTC
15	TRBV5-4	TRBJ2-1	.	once	CASSLNRDPYNEQFF	TGTGCCAGCAGCTTGAATCGGGACCCCTACAATGAGCAGTTCTTC